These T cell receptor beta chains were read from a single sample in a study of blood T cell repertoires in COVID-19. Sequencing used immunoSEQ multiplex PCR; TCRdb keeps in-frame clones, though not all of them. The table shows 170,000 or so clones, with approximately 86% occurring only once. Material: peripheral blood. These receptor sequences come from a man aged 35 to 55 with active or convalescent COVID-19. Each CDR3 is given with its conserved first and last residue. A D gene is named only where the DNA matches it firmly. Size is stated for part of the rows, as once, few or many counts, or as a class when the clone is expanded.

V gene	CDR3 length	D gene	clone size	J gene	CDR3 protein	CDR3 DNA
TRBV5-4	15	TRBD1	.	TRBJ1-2	CASSLPQTGPYGYTF	TGTGCCAGCAGCTTACCACAGACAGGGCCCTATGGCTACACCTTC
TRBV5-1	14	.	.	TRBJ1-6	CASSASPSNSPLHF	TGCGCCAGCAGCGCCAGCCCTAGTAATTCACCCCTCCACTTT
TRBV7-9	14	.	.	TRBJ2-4	CASSFQAGTDIQYF	TGTGCCAGCAGCTTCCAGGCGGGGACGGACATTCAGTACTTC
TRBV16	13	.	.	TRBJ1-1	CASSQYRTVEAFF	TGTGCCAGCAGCCAATACCGGACAGTTGAAGCTTTCTTT
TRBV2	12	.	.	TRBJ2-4	CASTLGVNIQYF	TGTGCCAGCACCCTTGGAGTAAACATTCAGTACTTC
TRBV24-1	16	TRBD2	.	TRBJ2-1	CATSDSSGAPVIEQFF	TGTGCCACCAGTGACTCTAGCGGGGCCCCCGTAATAGAGCAGTTCTTC
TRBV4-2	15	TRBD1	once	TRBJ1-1	CASSQGQGMTTEAFF	TGTGCCAGCAGCCAGGGACAGGGGATGACCACTGAAGCTTTCTTT
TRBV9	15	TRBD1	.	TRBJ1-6	CASSPRGQDNSPLHF	TGTGCCAGCAGCCCGCGGGGACAGGATAATTCACCCCTCCACTTT
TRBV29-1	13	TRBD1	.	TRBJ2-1	CSVEGQADNEQFF	TGCAGCGTTGAGGGACAGGCTGACAATGAGCAGTTCTTC
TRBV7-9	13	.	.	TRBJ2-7	CASSLGGPHEQYF	TGTGCCAGCAGCTTGGGAGGTCCCCACGAGCAGTACTTC
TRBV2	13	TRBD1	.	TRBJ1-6	CASRGTGNSPLHF	TGTGCCAGCAGGGGGACAGGGAATTCACCCCTCCACTTT
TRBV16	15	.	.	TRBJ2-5	CASSQGTPTTETQYF	TGTGCCAGCAGCCAGGGGACACCAACGACCGAGACCCAGTACTTC
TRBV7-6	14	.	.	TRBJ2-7	CASSLGDGVGEQYF	TGTGCCAGCAGCTTAGGTGACGGGGTAGGAGAGCAGTACTTC
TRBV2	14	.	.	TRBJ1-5	CASSTRHSNQPQHF	TGTGCCAGCAGTACACGCCATAGCAATCAGCCCCAGCATTTT
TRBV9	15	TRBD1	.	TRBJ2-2	CASGAGTGQPGELFF	TGTGCCAGCGGGGCAGGGACAGGGCAACCCGGGGAGCTGTTTTTT
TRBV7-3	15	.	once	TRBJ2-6	CASSPDISGANVLTF	TGTGCCAGCAGCCCGGACATCTCTGGGGCCAACGTCCTGACTTTC
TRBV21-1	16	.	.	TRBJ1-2	CASSKQRRPTYYGYTF	TGTGCCAGCAGCAAACAGCGGAGACCAACCTACTATGGCTACACCTTC
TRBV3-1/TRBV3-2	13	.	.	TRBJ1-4	CASREVGGEKLFF	TGTGCCAGCAGAGAGGTGGGGGGAGAAAAACTGTTTTTT
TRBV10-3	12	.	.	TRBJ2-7	CAIRRQGGEQYF	TGTGCCATCAGGCGACAGGGAGGCGAGCAGTACTTC
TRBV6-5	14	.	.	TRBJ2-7	CASSPQGSSYEQYF	TGTGCCAGCAGTCCTCAGGGGAGCTCCTACGAGCAGTACTTC
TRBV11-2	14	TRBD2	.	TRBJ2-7	CASSTQAGDGEQYF	TGTGCCAGCAGCACCCAAGCGGGGGACGGCGAGCAGTACTTC
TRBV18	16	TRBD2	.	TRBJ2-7	CASSPESSGFSYEQYF	TGTGCCAGCTCACCAGAATCTAGCGGGTTCTCCTACGAGCAGTACTTC
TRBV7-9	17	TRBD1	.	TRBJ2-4	CASSYGQTGEVKNIQYF	TGTGCCAGCAGCTACGGGCAGACAGGGGAGGTCAAAAACATTCAGTACTTC
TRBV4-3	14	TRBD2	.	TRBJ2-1	CASSQGPGGNEQFF	TGCGCCAGCAGCCAAGGGCCGGGAGGCAATGAGCAGTTCTTC
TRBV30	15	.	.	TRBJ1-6	CAWKTLRGTGSPLHF	TGTGCCTGGAAAACACTGCGGGGGACGGGTTCACCCCTCCACTTT
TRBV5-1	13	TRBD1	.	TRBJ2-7	CASNLQGAYEQYF	TGCGCCAGCAACCTACAGGGGGCTTACGAGCAGTACTTC
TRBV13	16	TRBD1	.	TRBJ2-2	CASSSGTGTNTGELFF	TGTGCCAGCAGCTCCGGGACAGGGACAAACACCGGGGAGCTGTTTTTT
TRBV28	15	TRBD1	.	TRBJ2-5	CASSPSQGRRETQYF	TGTGCCAGCAGTCCCTCACAGGGGCGGCGAGAGACCCAGTACTTC
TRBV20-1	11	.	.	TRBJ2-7	CSGTSSYEQYF	TGCAGTGGCACGAGCTCCTACGAGCAGTACTTC
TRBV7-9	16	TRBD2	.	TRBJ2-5	CASSATSGGAWETQYF	TGTGCCAGCAGCGCAACTAGCGGGGGGGCTTGGGAGACCCAGTACTTC
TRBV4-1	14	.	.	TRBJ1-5	CASSHHGENQPQHF	TGCGCCAGCAGCCACCACGGAGAGAATCAGCCCCAGCATTTT
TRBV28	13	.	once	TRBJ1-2	CASSSNSNYGYTF	TGTGCCAGCAGTTCGAACTCTAACTATGGCTACACCTTC
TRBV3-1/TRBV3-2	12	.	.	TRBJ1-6	CASSPVNSPLHF	TGTGCCAGCAGCCCCGTGAATTCACCCCTCCACTTT
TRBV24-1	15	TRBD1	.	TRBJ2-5	CATSDPGTGAETQYF	TGTGCCACCAGTGACCCCGGGACAGGGGCCGAGACCCAGTACTTC
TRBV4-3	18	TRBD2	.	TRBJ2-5	CASSQVRSGGREQETQYF	TGCGCCAGCAGCCAAGTGCGGAGCGGGGGGCGGGAACAAGAGACCCAGTACTTC
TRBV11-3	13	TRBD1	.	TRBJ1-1	CASRQRGPAEAFF	TGTGCCAGCAGACAGAGGGGGCCCGCTGAAGCTTTCTTT
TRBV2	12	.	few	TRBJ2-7	CASSGDNYEQYF	TGTGCCAGCAGTGGCGACAATTACGAGCAGTACTTC
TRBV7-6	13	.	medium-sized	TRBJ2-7	CASSYGVTYEQYF	TGTGCCAGCAGTTACGGGGTAACCTACGAGCAGTACTTC
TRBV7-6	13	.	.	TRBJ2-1	CASSLAPDDEQFF	TGTGCCAGCAGCTTGGCCCCCGATGATGAGCAGTTCTTC
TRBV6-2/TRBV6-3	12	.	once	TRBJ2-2	CASSYSTGELFF	TGTGCCAGCAGTTATAGCACCGGGGAGCTGTTTTTT
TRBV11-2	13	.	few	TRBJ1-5	CASSLGGRQPQHF	TGTGCCAGCAGCTTAGGAGGGCGGCAGCCCCAGCATTTT
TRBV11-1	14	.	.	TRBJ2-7	CASSFSPRTREQYF	TGTGCCAGCAGCTTTTCCCCTAGAACCCGCGAGCAGTACTTC
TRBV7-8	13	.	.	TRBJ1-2	CASSLAVNYGYTF	TGTGCCAGCAGCTTAGCCGTTAACTATGGCTACACCTTC
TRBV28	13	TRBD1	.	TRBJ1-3	CASKGGPGNTIYF	TGTGCCAGCAAAGGGGGCCCGGGAAACACCATATATTTT
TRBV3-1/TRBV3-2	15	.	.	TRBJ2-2	CASSQDGALWRELFF	TGTGCCAGCAGCCAAGATGGGGCATTGTGGAGGGAGCTGTTTTTT
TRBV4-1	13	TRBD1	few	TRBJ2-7	CASIRDRGLEQYF	TGCGCCAGCATAAGGGACAGGGGGCTCGAGCAGTACTTC
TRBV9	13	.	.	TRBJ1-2	CASSVGAGNGYTF	TGTGCCAGCAGCGTAGGAGCAGGTAACGGCTACACCTTC
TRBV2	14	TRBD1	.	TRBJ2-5	CASSERGQGETQYF	TGTGCCAGCAGTGAAAGGGGGCAGGGGGAGACCCAGTACTTC
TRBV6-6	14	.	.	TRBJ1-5	CASSYSTGEQPQHF	TGTGCCAGCAGTTACTCGACGGGTGAGCAGCCCCAGCATTTT
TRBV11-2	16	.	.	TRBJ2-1	CASSTLTRLKYNEQFF	TGTGCCAGCAGCACCCTTACCAGGTTAAAGTACAATGAGCAGTTCTTC
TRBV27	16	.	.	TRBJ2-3	CASSFYRDGRTDTQYF	TGTGCCAGCAGTTTTTACAGGGATGGGCGCACAGATACGCAGTATTTT
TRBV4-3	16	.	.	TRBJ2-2	CASSPSRGGFSGELFF	TGCGCCAGCAGCCCCTCGAGGGGGGGCTTCTCCGGGGAGCTGTTTTTT
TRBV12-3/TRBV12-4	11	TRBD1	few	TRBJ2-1	CASSFRDREFF	TGTGCCAGCAGTTTCCGGGACAGGGAGTTCTTC
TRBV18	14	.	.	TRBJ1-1	CASSPVSLNTEAFF	TGTGCCAGCTCACCAGTCTCCCTGAACACTGAAGCTTTCTTT
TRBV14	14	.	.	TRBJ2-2	CASSPRSNTGELFF	TGTGCCAGCAGCCCCCGGTCGAACACCGGGGAGCTGTTTTTT
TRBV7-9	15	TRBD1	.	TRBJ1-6	CASSLGTGFYSPLHF	TGTGCCAGCAGCTTAGGGACAGGCTTCTATTCACCCCTCCACTTT
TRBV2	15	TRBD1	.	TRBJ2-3	CASSVRTGAPDTQYF	TGTGCCAGCAGTGTCCGGACAGGGGCTCCAGATACGCAGTATTTT
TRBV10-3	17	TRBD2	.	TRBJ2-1	CAISAAVAGGGYNEQFF	TGTGCCATCAGTGCCGCGGTAGCGGGGGGCGGTTACAATGAGCAGTTCTTC
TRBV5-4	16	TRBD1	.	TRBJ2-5	CASSPQGQGKRETQYF	TGTGCCAGCAGCCCCCAGGGACAGGGAAAGAGAGAGACCCAGTACTTC
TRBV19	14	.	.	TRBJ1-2	CASSMARRGDGYTF	TGTGCCAGTAGTATGGCGCGCAGGGGAGATGGCTACACCTTC